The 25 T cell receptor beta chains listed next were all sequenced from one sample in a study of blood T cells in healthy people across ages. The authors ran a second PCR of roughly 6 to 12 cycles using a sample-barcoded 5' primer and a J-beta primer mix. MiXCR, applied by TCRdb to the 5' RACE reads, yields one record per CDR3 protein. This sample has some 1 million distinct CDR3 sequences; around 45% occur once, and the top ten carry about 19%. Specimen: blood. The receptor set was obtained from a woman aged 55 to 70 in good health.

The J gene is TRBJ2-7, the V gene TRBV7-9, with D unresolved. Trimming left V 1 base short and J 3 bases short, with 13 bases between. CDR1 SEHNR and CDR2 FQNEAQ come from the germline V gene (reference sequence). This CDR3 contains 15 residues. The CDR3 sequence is CASSLGQTHDYEQYF. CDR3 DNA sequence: TGTGCCAGCAGCTTAGGGCAGACTCACGACTACGAGCAGTACTTC.

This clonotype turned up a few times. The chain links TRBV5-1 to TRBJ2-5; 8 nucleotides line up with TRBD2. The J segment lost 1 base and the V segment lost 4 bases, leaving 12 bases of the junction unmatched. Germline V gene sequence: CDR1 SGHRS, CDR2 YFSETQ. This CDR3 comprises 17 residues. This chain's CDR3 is CASSRDPGGTLQETQYF. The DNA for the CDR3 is TGCGCCAGCAGCCGTGACCCGGGAGGGACACTCCAAGAGACCCAGTACTTC.

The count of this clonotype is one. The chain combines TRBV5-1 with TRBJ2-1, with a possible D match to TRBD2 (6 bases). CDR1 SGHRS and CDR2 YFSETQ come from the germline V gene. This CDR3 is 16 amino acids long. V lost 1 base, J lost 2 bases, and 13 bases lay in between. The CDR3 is CASSLTLAATYNEQFF. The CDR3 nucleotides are TGCGCCAGCAGCTTGACATTAGCGGCGACCTACAATGAGCAGTTCTTC.

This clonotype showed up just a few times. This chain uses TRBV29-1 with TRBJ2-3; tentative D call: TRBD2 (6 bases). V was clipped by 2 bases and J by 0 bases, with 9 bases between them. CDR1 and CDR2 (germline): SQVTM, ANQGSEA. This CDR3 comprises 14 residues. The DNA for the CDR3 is TGCAGCGTTGAAAGGAGGGTGAGCACAGATACGCAGTATTTT. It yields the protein CSVERRVSTDTQYF.

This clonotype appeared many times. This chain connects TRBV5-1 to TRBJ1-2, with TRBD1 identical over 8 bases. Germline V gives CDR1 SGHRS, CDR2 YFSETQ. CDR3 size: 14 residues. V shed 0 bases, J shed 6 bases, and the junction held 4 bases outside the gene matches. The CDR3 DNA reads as TGCGCCAGCAGCTTGGTGATGACAGGGGATGGCTACACCTTC. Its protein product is CASSLVMTGDGYTF.

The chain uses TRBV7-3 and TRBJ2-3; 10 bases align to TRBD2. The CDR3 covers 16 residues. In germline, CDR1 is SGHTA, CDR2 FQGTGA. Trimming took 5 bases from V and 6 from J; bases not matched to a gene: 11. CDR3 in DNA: TGTGCCAGCAGCAGAGACCCTAGCGGGAGACCTGATACGCAGTATTTT. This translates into CASSRDPSGRPDTQYF. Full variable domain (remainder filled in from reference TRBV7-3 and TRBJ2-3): GAGVSQTPSNKVTEKGKYVELRCDPISGHTALYWYRQSLGQGPEFLIYFQGTGAADDSGLPNDRFFAVRPEGSVSTLKIQRTERGDSAVYLCASSRDPSGRPDTQYFGPGTRLTVL.

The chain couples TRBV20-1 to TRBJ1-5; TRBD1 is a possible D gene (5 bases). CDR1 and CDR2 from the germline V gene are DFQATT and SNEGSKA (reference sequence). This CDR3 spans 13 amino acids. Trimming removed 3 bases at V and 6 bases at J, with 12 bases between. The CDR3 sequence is CSASTGVAQPQHF. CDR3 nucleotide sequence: TGCAGTGCTAGTACGGGGGTTGCTCAGCCCCAGCATTTT.

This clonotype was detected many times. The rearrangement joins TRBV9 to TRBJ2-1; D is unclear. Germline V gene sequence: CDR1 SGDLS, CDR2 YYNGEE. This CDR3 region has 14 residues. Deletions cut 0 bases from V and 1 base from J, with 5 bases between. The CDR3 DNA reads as TGTGCCAGCAGCGTAGGCCTGTCCTACAATGAGCAGTTCTTC. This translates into CASSVGLSYNEQFF.

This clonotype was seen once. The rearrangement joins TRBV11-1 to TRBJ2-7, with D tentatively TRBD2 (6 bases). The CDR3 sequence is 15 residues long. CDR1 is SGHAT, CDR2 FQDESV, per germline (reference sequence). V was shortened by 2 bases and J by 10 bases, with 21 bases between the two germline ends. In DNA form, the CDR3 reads TGTGCCAGCAGCTTATTGGGAGGCGGTCAAGAGCCCCAGTACTTC. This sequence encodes CASSLLGGGQEPQYF.

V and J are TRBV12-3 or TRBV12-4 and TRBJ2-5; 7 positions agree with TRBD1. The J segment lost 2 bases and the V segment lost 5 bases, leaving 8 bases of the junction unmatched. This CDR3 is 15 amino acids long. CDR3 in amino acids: CASSPSWTGQETQYF. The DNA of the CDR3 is TGTGCCAGCAGTCCGAGCTGGACAGGACAAGAGACCCAGTACTTC.

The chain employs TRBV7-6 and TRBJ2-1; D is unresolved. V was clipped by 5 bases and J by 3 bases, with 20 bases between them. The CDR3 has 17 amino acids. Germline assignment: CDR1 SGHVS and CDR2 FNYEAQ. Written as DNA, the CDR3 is TGTGCCAGCAGCCCAAAGGTGAAGAGCGAGCACTACAATGAGCAGTTCTTC. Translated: CASSPKVKSEHYNEQFF.

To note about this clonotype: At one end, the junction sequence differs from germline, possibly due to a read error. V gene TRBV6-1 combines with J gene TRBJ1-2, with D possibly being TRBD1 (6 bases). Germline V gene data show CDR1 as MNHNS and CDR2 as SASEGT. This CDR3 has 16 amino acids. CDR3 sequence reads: CASRVNGQRANYGCTF. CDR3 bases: TGTGCCAGCAGGGTTAACGGACAGCGAGCTAACTATGGCTGCACCTTC.

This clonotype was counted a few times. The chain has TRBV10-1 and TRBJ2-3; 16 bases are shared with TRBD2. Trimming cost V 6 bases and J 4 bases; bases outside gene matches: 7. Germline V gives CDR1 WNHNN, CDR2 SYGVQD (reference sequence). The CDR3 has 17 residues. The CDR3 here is CASSPGLAGGKADTQYF. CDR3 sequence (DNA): TGCGCCAGCAGCCCGGGACTAGCGGGAGGGAAGGCAGATACGCAGTATTTT.

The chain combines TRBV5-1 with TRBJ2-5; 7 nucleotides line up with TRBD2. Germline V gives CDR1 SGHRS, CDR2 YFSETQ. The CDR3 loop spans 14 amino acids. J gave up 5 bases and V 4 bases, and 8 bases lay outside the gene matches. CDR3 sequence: CASSLLTAGETQYF. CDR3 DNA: TGCGCCAGCAGCCTCCTAACAGCGGGGGAGACCCAGTACTTC.

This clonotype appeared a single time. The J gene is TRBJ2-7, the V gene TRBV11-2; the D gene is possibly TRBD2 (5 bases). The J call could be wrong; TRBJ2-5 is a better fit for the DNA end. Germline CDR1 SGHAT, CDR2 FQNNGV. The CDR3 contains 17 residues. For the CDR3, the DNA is TGTGCCAGCAGCTTAGAATTTGGGGAGATTAAGAGAGAGACCCAGTACTTC. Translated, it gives CASSLEFGEIKRETQYF.

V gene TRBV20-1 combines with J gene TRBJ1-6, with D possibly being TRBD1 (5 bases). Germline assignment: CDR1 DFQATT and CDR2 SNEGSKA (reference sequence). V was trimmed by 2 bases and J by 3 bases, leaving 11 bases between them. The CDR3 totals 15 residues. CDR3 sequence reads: CSARNGGIYNSPLHF. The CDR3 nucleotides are TGCAGTGCTAGAAACGGGGGGATCTATAATTCACCCCTCCACTTT.

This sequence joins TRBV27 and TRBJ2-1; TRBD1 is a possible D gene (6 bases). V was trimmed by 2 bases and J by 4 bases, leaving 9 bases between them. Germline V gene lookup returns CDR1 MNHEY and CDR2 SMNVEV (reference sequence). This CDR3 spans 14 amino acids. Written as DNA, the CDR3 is TGTGCCAGCAGTTTACGGACAGTATACAATGAGCAGTTCTTC. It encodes CASSLRTVYNEQFF.

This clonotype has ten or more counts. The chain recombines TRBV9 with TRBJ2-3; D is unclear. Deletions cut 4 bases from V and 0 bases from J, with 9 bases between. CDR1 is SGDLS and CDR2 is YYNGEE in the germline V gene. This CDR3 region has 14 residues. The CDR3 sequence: CASSFRGSTDTQYF. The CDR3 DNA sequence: TGTGCCAGCAGCTTCCGAGGTAGCACAGATACGCAGTATTTT.

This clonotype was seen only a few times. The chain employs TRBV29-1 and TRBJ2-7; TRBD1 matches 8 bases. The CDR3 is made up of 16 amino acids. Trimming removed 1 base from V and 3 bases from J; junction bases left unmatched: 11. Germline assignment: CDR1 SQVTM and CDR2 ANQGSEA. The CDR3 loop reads CSVEVFGTGEGYEQYF. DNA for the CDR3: TGCAGCGTTGAAGTTTTTGGGACAGGAGAGGGCTACGAGCAGTACTTC.

CDR3 coding DNA: TGTGCCAGCAGTTTAACCTCGTACTCCTACGAGCAGTACTTC. Encoded protein: CASSLTSYSYEQYF. The chain has TRBV27 and TRBJ2-7; D call uncertain. Trimming pared 2 bases from V and 0 bases from J, leaving 8 bases between. This CDR3 is 14 amino acids long. Germline-derived CDR1 and CDR2 are MNHEY and SMNVEV (reference sequence).

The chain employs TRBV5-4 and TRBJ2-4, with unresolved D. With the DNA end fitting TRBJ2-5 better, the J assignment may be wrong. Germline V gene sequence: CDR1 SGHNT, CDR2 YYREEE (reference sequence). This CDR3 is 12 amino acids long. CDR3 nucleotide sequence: TGTGCCAGCAGCTCCTATAGAGAGACCCAGTACTTC. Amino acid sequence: CASSSYRETQYF.

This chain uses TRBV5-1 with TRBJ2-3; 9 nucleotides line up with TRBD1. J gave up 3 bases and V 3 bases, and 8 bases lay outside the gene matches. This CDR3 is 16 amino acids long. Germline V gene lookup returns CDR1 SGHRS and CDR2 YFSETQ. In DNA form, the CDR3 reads TGCGCCAGCAGCTCTTTAACAGGGGGCACTACAGATACGCAGTATTTT. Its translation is CASSSLTGGTTDTQYF. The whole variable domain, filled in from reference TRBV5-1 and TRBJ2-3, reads KAGVTQTPRYLIKTRGQQVTLSCSPISGHRSVSWYQQTPGQGLQFLFEYFSETQRNKGNFPGRFSGRQFSNSRSEMNVSTLELGDSALYLCASSSLTGGTTDTQYFGPGTRLTVL.

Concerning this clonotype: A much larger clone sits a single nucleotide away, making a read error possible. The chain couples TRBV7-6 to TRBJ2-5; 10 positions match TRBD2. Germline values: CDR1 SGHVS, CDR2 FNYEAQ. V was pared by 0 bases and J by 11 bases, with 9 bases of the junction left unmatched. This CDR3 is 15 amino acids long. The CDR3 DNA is TGTGCCAGCAGCTTAGCTACAGCGGGAGGGGCGAAGCAGTACTTC. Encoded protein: CASSLATAGGAKQYF.

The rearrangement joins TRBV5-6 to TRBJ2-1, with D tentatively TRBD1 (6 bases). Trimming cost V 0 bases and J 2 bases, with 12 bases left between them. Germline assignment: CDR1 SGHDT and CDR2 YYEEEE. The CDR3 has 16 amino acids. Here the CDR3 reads CASSLDRDSPYNEQFF. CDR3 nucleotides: TGTGCCAGCAGCTTGGACAGGGATTCACCCTACAATGAGCAGTTCTTC.

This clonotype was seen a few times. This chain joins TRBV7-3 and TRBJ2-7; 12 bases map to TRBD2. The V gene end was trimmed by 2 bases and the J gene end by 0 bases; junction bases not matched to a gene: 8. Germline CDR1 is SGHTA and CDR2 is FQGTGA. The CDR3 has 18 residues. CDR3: CASSLSGLAGRSSYEQYF. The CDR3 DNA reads TGTGCCAGCAGCTTATCTGGACTAGCGGGGCGGAGCTCCTACGAGCAGTACTTC.